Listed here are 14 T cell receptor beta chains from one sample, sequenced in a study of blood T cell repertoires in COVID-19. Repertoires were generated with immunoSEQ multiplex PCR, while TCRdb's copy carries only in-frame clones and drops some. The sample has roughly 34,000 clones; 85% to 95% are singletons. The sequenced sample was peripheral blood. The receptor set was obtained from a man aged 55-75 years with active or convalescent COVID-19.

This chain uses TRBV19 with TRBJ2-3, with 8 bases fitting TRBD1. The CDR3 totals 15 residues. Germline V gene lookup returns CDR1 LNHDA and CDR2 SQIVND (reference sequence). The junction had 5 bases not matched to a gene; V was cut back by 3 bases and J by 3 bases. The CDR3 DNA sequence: TGTGCCAGTAGTATGACAGGGGACAATACAGATACGCAGTATTTT. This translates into CASSMTGDNTDTQYF.

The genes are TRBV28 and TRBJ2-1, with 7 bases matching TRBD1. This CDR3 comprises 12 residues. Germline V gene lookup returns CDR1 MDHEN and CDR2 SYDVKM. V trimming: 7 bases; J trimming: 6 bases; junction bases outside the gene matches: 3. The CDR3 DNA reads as TGTGCCAGCACCTACAGGGGCAATGAGCAGTTCTTC. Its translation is CASTYRGNEQFF.

The CDR3 DNA sequence: TGTGCCAGCAGTGAAGGAAGGGGGCGAGACACCATATATTTT. It is translated as CASSEGRGRDTIYF. The chain uses TRBV6-1 and TRBJ1-3, with 7 bases that match TRBD1. The length of the CDR3 is 14 residues. Looked up from germline, CDR1 is MNHNS and CDR2 is SASEGT. V lost 1 base to trimming and J lost 8 bases; unmatched junction nucleotides: 5.

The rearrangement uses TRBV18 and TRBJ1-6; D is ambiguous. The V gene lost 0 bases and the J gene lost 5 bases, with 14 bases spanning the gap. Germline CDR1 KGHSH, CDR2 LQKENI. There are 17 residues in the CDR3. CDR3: CASSPPVWHNNNSPLHF. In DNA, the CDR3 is TGTGCCAGCTCACCACCAGTTTGGCACAATAATAATTCACCCCTCCACTTT.

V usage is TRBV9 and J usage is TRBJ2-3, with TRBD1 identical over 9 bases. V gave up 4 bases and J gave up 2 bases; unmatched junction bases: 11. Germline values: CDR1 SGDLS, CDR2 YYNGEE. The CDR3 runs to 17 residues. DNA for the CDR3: TGTGCCAGCAGCTTCCCGGGACAGGGTTTCCTCACAGATACGCAGTATTTT. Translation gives CASSFPGQGFLTDTQYF.

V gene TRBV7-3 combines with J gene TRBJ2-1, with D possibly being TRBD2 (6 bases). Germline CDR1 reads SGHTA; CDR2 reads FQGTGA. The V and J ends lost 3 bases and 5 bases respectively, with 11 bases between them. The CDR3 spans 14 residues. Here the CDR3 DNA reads TGTGCCAGCAGCTTCGGCGGGACCCACAATGAGCAGTTCTTC. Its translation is CASSFGGTHNEQFF.

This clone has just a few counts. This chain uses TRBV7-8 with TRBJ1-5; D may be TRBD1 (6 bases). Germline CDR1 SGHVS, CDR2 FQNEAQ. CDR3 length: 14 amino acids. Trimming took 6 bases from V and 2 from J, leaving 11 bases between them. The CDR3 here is CASRDHRGNQPQHF. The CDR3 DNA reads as TGTGCCAGCAGGGACCACAGGGGCAATCAGCCCCAGCATTTT.

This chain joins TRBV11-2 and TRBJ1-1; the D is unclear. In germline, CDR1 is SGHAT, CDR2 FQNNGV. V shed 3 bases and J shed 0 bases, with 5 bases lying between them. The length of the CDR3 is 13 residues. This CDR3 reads CASSFAMNTEAFF. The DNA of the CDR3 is TGTGCCAGCAGCTTCGCTATGAACACTGAAGCTTTCTTT. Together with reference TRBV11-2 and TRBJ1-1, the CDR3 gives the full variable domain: EAGVAQSPRYKIIEKRQSVAFWCNPISGHATLYWYQQILGQGPKLLIQFQNNGVVDDSQLPKDRFSAERLKGVDSTLKIQPAKLEDSAVYLCASSFAMNTEAFFGQGTRLTVV.

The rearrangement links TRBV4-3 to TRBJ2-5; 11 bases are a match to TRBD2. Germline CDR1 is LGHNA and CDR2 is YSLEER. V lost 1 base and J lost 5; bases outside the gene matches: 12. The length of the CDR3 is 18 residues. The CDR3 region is CASSQALAGEGARETQYF. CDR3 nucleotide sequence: TGCGCCAGCAGCCAAGCACTAGCGGGAGAAGGTGCGCGGGAGACCCAGTACTTC.

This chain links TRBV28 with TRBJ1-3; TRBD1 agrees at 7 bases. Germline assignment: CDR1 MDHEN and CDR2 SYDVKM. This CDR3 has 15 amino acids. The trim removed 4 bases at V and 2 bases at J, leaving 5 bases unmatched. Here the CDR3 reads CASSSETGAGNTIYF. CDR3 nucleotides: TGTGCCAGCAGTTCGGAAACAGGGGCTGGAAACACCATATATTTT.

The CDR3 sequence: CASSIDGGSVPYEQYF. The CDR3, as DNA: TGTGCCAGTAGTATAGACGGGGGAAGCGTCCCCTACGAGCAGTACTTC. This chain joins TRBV19 and TRBJ2-7; D may be TRBD2 (6 bases). Germline V CDR1 and CDR2: LNHDA, SQIVND (reference sequence). The V end lost 0 bases, the J end lost 2 bases, and 14 bases lay between the germline ends. This CDR3 is 16 amino acids long.

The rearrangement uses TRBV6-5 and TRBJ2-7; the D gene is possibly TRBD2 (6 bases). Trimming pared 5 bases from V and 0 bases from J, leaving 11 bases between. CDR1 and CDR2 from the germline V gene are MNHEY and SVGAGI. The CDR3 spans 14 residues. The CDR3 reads CASSRDFSSYEQYF. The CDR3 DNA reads TGTGCCAGCAGTCGGGACTTTAGCTCCTACGAGCAGTACTTC.

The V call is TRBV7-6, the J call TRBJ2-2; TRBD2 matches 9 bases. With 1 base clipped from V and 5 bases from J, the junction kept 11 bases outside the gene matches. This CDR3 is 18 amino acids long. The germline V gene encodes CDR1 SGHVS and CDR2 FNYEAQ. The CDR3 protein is CASSLEGAGAGGTGELFF. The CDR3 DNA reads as TGTGCCAGCAGCTTAGAGGGGGCCGGAGCGGGAGGAACCGGGGAGCTGTTTTTT.

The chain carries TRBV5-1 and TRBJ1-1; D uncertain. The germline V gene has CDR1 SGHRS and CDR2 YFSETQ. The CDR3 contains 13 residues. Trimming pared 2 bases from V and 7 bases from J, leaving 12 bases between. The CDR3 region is CASSFGEGGEAFF. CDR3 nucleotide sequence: TGCGCCAGCAGCTTCGGGGAAGGCGGTGAAGCTTTCTTT.